This T cell receptor (beta chain) was retrieved from a study of HIV-infected patients and healthy controls. Antiretroviral therapy had run roughly three months, about 14 weeks, before follow-up blood collection. The repertoire came from unfractionated whole blood and reflected all unsorted peripheral T cells. Deletions cut 0 bases from V and 3 bases from J, with 5 bases between. The CDR3 has 13 residues. The V gene's germline CDR1 is LNHNV and CDR2 YYDKDF (reference sequence). cDNA was made from about 500 ng RNA using alpha and beta constant primers. Alpha and beta chain libraries were made separately by chain-specific third strand synthesis with multiplexing indices. TCRdb reprocessed the 5' RACE reads with MiXCR, giving one entry per CDR3 protein. The sample includes 18,000 or so distinct CDR3 sequences, 7.5% to 10% of them seen just once.

The clonotype originates from an adult with HIV infection. V usage is TRBV15 and J usage is TRBJ1-1; no clear D gene. Sequencing was performed on blood, taken during antiretroviral therapy. The CDR3 nucleotides read TGTGCCACCAGCAGAGACAGACACACTGAAGCTTTCTTT. Translating it yields CATSRDRHTEAFF.